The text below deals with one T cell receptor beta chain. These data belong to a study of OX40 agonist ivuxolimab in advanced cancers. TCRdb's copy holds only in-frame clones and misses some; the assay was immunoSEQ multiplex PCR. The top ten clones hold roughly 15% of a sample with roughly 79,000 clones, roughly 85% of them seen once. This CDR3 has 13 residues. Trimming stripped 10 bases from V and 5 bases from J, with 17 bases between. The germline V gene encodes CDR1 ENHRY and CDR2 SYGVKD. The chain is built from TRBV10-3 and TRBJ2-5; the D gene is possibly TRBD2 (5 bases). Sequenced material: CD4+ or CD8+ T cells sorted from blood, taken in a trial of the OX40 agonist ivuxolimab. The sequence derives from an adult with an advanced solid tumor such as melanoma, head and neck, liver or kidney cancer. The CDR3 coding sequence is TGTGCCACCAGAGGAGGCGGAAGGGAGACCCAGTACTTC. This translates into CATRGGGRETQYF.